The 14 T cell receptor beta chains given below trace back to one sample, sequenced in a study of graft-versus-host responses after intestinal transplantation. The data were produced by immunoSEQ multiplex PCR, yet TCRdb's version contains in-frame clones alone and is incomplete. The sample comprises roughly 13,000 clones, roughly 81% of which are singletons, and around 25% rests with the top ten. The sample here was PBMCs, taken after intestinal transplantation. The origin of the receptors is a human patient who received an intestinal transplant, so some T cells may come from the graft donor.

In this sample, this clone turned up a few times. The chain recombines TRBV25-1 with TRBJ2-3, with 7 bases that match TRBD2. V gave up 2 bases and J gave up 2 bases; unmatched junction bases: 7. The CDR3 is made up of 16 amino acids. The V gene's germline CDR1 is MGHDK and CDR2 SYGVNS. The CDR3 sequence: CASSEGLVALTDTQYF. CDR3 bases: TGTGCCAGCAGTGAAGGACTAGTTGCCCTCACAGATACGCAGTATTTT.

In this sample, this clone turned up a few times. This chain joins TRBV9 and TRBJ2-3, with 7 bases fitting TRBD2. V was clipped by 5 bases and J by 6 bases; unmatched bases: 9. There are 14 residues in the CDR3. Germline CDR1 is SGDLS and CDR2 is YYNGEE. In DNA form, the CDR3 reads TGTGCCAGCAGTGGATGGGAGGGCCTGGATACGCAGTATTTT. This codes for CASSGWEGLDTQYF.

To note about this clone: Other DNA sequences in this specimen translate into the identical CDR3. The V and J genes are TRBV9 and TRBJ1-2, with TRBD1 as a possible D gene (5 bases). CDR3 length: 15 residues. The germline V gene has CDR1 SGDLS and CDR2 YYNGEE. V lost 3 bases and J 4 bases, leaving 16 bases between the germline ends. The CDR3 DNA sequence: TGTGCCAGCAGCGCTCCAGACAGAGGTGGCTATGGCTACACCTTC. Protein sequence: CASSAPDRGGYGYTF.

This sequence joins TRBV5-1 and TRBJ1-4; D remains ambiguous. Trimming cost V 0 bases and J 0 bases, with 9 bases left between them. The CDR3 loop spans 16 amino acids. CDR1 and CDR2 (germline): SGHRS, YFSETQ. This CDR3 reads CASSLEAVATNEKLFF. CDR3 nucleotides: TGCGCCAGCAGCTTGGAGGCCGTTGCAACTAATGAAAAACTGTTTTTT.

The V and J genes are TRBV5-4 and TRBJ1-1; D perhaps matches TRBD1 (6 bases). Deletions cut 4 bases from V and 6 bases from J, with 16 bases between. The germline V gene has CDR1 SGHNT and CDR2 YYREEE (reference sequence). This CDR3 is 14 amino acids long. The CDR3 DNA follows: TGTGCCAGCAGCCCAAACTGGGGGGCCTCTGAAGCTTTCTTT. It is translated as CASSPNWGASEAFF.

The genes are TRBV7-5 and TRBJ2-7; TRBD2 reflects the table's D call only, with no check against the DNA. TRBV7-5 is assigned pseudogene status. This CDR3 is 19 amino acids long. In DNA, the CDR3 is TGTGCCAGAAGCCGTGAGACGCTAAAACTAGCGAATAGCTCCTACGAGCAGTACTTC. Residues: CARSRETLKLANSSYEQYF.

This chain connects TRBV29-1 to TRBJ2-7; a possible D gene is TRBD2 (6 bases). The CDR3 spans 12 residues. Germline CDR1 SQVTM, CDR2 ANQGSEA. CDR3 coding DNA: TGCAGTATTGCGACTAGATCCTACGAGCAGTACTTC. Protein: CSIATRSYEQYF.

This clone was detected a few times. This chain links TRBV7-9 with TRBJ2-1; D gene uncertain. V lost 1 base, J lost 6 bases, and 10 bases lay in between. The CDR3 contains 14 residues. Germline loops: CDR1 SEHNR, CDR2 FQNEAQ (reference sequence). Here the CDR3 DNA reads TGTGCCAGCAGCTTAGGTTCGAGTGGCAATGAGCAGTTCTTC. It specifies CASSLGSSGNEQFF. Based on the CDR3 plus reference TRBV7-9 and TRBJ2-1, the full variable domain is DTGVSQNPRHKITKRGQNVTFRCDPISEHNRLYWYRQTLGQGPEFLTYFQNEAQLEKSRLLSDRFSAERPKGSFSTLEIQRTEQGDSAMYLCASSLGSSGNEQFFGPGTRLTVL.

The CDR3 region is CASSSTGSYEQYF. The CDR3 coding sequence is TGTGCCAGCAGCTCGACCGGTTCCTACGAGCAGTACTTC. The chain joins TRBV7-9 to TRBJ2-7; D is unresolved. Trimming removed 4 bases from V and 1 base from J, with 8 bases in between. CDR3 length: 13 amino acids. Germline V gives CDR1 SEHNR, CDR2 FQNEAQ (reference sequence).

V is TRBV11-2 and J is TRBJ2-5; 8 nucleotides match TRBD1. The last part of the DNA fits TRBJ2-7 better; the J call may be wrong. The CDR3 is 15 amino acids. Looked up from germline, CDR1 is SGHAT and CDR2 is FQNNGV. CDR3 loop: CASSPHGQGSYEQYF. CDR3 in DNA: TGTGCCAGCAGCCCTCATGGACAGGGATCGTACGAGCAGTACTTC.

V gene TRBV6-1 combines with J gene TRBJ2-7, with a tentative D call TRBD2 (6 bases). Per germline, CDR1 MNHNS and CDR2 SASEGT. This CDR3 region has 14 residues. The V end lost 5 bases, the J end lost 3 bases, and 14 bases lay between the germline ends. In DNA form, the CDR3 reads TGTGCCAGCAGTTGGGAGCGCGGGAACTACGAGCAGTACTTC. This gives the protein CASSWERGNYEQYF.

This clone was counted a few times. The chain recombines TRBV5-1 with TRBJ1-5; a weak D match, TRBD1 (5 bases). Trimming removed 4 bases at V and 0 bases at J, with 8 bases between. CDR1 is SGHRS and CDR2 is YFSETQ in the germline V gene. CDR3 length: 14 residues. In nucleotides, the CDR3 is TGCGCCAGCAGCCGAGGGGATAGCAATCAGCCCCAGCATTTT. Translated, it gives CASSRGDSNQPQHF.

The J gene is TRBJ1-2, the V gene TRBV11-3; TRBD1 matches 8 bases. CDR3 size: 14 residues. The V segment lost 5 bases and the J segment 1 base; nucleotides outside the gene matches: 3. In germline, CDR1 is SGHNT, CDR2 YENEEA. CDR3 nucleotides: TGTGCCAGCAGCCCCGGGACAGGTAACTATGGCTACACCTTC. Amino acids: CASSPGTGNYGYTF.

This chain joins TRBV5-1 and TRBJ2-7, with D unclear. From germline, CDR1 is SGHRS and CDR2 YFSETQ. Between the trimmed V and J ends, which lost 0 bases and 4 bases, there was a span of 8 bases. CDR3 length: 13 amino acids. The CDR3 loop reads CASSLAPKYEQYF. In nucleotides, the CDR3 is TGCGCCAGCAGCTTGGCGCCAAAATACGAGCAGTACTTC.